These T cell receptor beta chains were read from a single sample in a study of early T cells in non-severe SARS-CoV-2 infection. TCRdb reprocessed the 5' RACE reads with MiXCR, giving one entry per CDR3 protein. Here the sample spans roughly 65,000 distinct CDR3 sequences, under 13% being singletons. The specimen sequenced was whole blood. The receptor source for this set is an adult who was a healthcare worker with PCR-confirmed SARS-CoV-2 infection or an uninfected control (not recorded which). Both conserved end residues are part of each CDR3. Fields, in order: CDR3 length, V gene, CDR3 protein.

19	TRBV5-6	CASSTLGTSGTSSTDTQYF
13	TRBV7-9	CASSPGVTDTQYF
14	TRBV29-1	CSVEPAISYNEQFF
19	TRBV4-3	CASSQESRRRYSGANVLTF
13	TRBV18	CASSPPDRRGYTF
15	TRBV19	CASSTKTGQNYGYTF
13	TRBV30	CAWHQGNNEKLFF
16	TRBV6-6	CASCEYGTGGTDTQYF
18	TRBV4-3	CASSQKPDGTSIYNEQFF
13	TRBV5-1	CASGSENTGELFF
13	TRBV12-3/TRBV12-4	CASSRGTNQPQHF
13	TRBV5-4	CATGGGTGRLDTF
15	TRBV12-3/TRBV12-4	CASSPSAHSYNEQFF
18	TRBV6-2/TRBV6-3	CATNKLTSGYSSYNEQFF
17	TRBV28	CASSPFTAGLAKNIQYF
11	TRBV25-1	CASSDFRGYTF
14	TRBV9	CASSVGGVSEKLFF
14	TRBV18	CASSPTHQASGAFF
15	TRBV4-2	CASSQEGTSSYEQYF
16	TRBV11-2	CASSRLPGQGRNGYTF
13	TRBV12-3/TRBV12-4	CASSTGSGHEQFF
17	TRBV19	CASSILAGGGRDNEQFF
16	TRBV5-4	CASSPGPISGANVLTF
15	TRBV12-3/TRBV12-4	CASSFRAGGRTEAFF
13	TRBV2	CASSATGGYGYTF
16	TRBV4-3	CASSLTVTLGANVLTF
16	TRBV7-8	CASSPLDRGGNYGYTF
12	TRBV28	CASSFKRNTIYF
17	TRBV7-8	CASSLTRFVREKETQYF
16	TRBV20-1	CSARDSGGYGNQPQHF
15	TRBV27	CASGSTVPYFYGYTF
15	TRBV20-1	CSARPARDPVETQYF
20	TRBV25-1	CASSAPSRGYVSWYQETQYF
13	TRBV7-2	CASSLIKDQPQHF
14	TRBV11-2	CASSPIGPIYEQYF
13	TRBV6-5	CASSQRDSYGYTF
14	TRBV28	CASGEDRVKNEQFF